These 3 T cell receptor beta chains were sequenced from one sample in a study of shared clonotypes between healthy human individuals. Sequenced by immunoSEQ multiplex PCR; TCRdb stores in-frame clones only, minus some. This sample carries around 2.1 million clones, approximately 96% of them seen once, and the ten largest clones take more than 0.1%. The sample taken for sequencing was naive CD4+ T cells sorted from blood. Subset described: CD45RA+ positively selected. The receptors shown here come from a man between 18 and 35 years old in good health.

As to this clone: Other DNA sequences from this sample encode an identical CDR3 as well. Here the CDR3 DNA reads TGTGCCAGCAGTGAATCGACAGCTAACTATGGCTACACCTTC. This codes for CASSESTANYGYTF. This chain uses TRBV6-1 with TRBJ1-2; D is possibly TRBD1 (5 bases). The germline V gene has CDR1 MNHNS and CDR2 SASEGT. Trimming removed 2 bases at V and 0 bases at J, with 7 bases between. CDR3 size: 14 residues.

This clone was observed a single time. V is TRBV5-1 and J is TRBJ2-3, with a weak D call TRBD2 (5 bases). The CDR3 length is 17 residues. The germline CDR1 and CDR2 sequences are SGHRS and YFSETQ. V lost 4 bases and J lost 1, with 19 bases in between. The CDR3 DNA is TGCGCCAGCAGCCTAATGACGATCGTCGGGGGCACAGATACGCAGTATTTT. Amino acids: CASSLMTIVGGTDTQYF.

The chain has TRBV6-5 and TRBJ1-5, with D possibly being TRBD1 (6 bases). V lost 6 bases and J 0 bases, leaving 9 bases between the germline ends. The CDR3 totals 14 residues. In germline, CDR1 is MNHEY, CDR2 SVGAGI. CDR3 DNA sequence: TGTGCCAGCAGGCGGGGGGCTAGCAATCAGCCCCAGCATTTT. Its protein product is CASRRGASNQPQHF.